Below are 27 T cell receptor beta chains sequenced from a single sample in a study of OX40 agonist ivuxolimab in advanced cancers. Sequenced by immunoSEQ multiplex PCR; TCRdb stores in-frame clones only, minus some. Among about 62,000 clones listed, around 93% were seen once. Source: CD4+ or CD8+ T cells sorted from blood, taken in a trial of the OX40 agonist ivuxolimab. These receptors originate from an adult with an advanced solid tumor such as melanoma, head and neck, liver or kidney cancer.

This chain uses TRBV28 with TRBJ1-1; possibly TRBD1 for D (5 bases). Germline V gene lookup returns CDR1 MDHEN and CDR2 SYDVKM. V lost 2 bases to trimming and J lost 3 bases, with 16 bases between them. There are 16 residues in the CDR3. DNA for the CDR3: TGTGCCAGCAGTTTACACGTAATCCAGGGAGACACTGAAGCTTTCTTT. Its translation: CASSLHVIQGDTEAFF.

The J gene is TRBJ2-1, the V gene TRBV6-5; TRBD2 agrees at 10 bases. Trimming cost V 0 bases and J 8 bases; bases outside gene matches: 4. CDR1 is MNHEY and CDR2 is SVGAGI in the germline V gene. The CDR3 has 15 amino acids. CDR3 bases: TGTGCCAGCAGTTACTCGTCTAGCGGGAGATATGAGCAGTTCTTC. Protein sequence: CASSYSSSGRYEQFF.

Only one count was recorded for this clone. V gene TRBV6-5 combines with J gene TRBJ2-5; TRBD2 matches 7 bases. Germline V gene sequence: CDR1 MNHEY, CDR2 SVGAGI. V lost 2 bases and J lost 3; bases outside the gene matches: 3. The CDR3 has 14 amino acids. Here the CDR3 DNA reads TGTGCCAGCAGTTACCTAAGCGGGAAAGAGACCCAGTACTTC. This sequence encodes CASSYLSGKETQYF.

The J gene is TRBJ1-1, the V gene TRBV4-1, with no clear D. Germline V gene lookup returns CDR1 MGHRA and CDR2 YSYEKL. The CDR3 is made up of 15 amino acids. Trimming stripped 0 bases from V and 5 bases from J, with 13 bases between. The chain's CDR3 is CASSQDHFGQTEAFF. The CDR3 DNA reads as TGCGCCAGCAGCCAAGATCATTTCGGGCAGACTGAAGCTTTCTTT.

The V gene is TRBV5-1, the J gene TRBJ2-3; D may be TRBD2 (7 bases). The CDR3 totals 14 residues. The ends were cut back, 1 base at V and 5 bases at J, with 11 bases in the middle. Germline V gene lookup returns CDR1 SGHRS and CDR2 YFSETQ. The CDR3 loop is CASSLSGGLDTQYF. The CDR3 nucleotides are TGCGCCAGCAGCTTGTCGGGGGGCTTAGATACGCAGTATTTT. Full variable domain (outside the CDR3, taken from reference TRBV5-1 and TRBJ2-3): KAGVTQTPRYLIKTRGQQVTLSCSPISGHRSVSWYQQTPGQGLQFLFEYFSETQRNKGNFPGRFSGRQFSNSRSEMNVSTLELGDSALYLCASSLSGGLDTQYFGPGTRLTVL.

V usage is TRBV29-1 and J usage is TRBJ2-7; 9 bases agree with TRBD1. The CDR3 has 12 amino acids. With V trimmed by 4 bases and J by 3 bases, 1 base remained unmatched. The germline V gene has CDR1 SQVTM and CDR2 ANQGSEA. CDR3 amino acids: CSVGQGVYEQYF. In DNA, the CDR3 is TGCAGCGTTGGACAGGGGGTCTACGAGCAGTACTTC.

J is TRBJ2-7 and V is TRBV27; D is possibly TRBD2 (5 bases). Germline V gene data show CDR1 as MNHEY and CDR2 as SMNVEV (reference sequence). The CDR3 contains 11 residues. This CDR3 is CAAGNSYEQYF. DNA of the CDR3: TGTGCAGCCGGGAACAGTTACGAGCAGTACTTC.

This clone was counted a single time. The V and J genes are TRBV5-1 and TRBJ2-7; tentatively, D is TRBD1 or TRBD2 (5 bases each). V shed 1 base and J shed 4 bases, with 15 bases lying between them. The CDR3 has 15 residues. Looked up from germline, CDR1 is SGHRS and CDR2 is YFSETQ. This CDR3 is CASSLRGAGLYEQYF. In nucleotides, the CDR3 is TGCGCCAGCAGCTTGCGAGGGGCTGGGTTATACGAGCAGTACTTC.

The chain employs TRBV7-9 and TRBJ2-5, with TRBD2 as a possible D gene (6 bases). The V gene lost 3 bases and the J gene lost 5 bases, with 13 bases spanning the gap. Germline CDR1 SEHNR, CDR2 FQNEAQ (reference sequence). The CDR3 spans 14 residues. CDR3: CASSFREPRETQYF. The CDR3 DNA follows: TGTGCCAGCAGCTTTCGGGAGCCTCGGGAGACCCAGTACTTC.

This chain's CDR3 is CASSSLPGPATDTQYF. Here the CDR3 DNA reads TGTGCCAGCAGTTCCCTTCCGGGCCCGGCGACAGATACGCAGTATTTT. The V and J genes are TRBV28 and TRBJ2-3; D unclear. The V gene lost 4 bases and the J gene lost 3 bases, with 17 bases spanning the gap. The CDR3 consists of 16 residues. Germline-derived CDR1 and CDR2 are MDHEN and SYDVKM.

The CDR3 nucleotides are TGTGCCAGTAGCTACCCGGGGGGACCCTCTGGAAACACCATATATTTT. Its protein product is CASSYPGGPSGNTIYF. The chain has TRBV19 and TRBJ1-3; TRBD1 might be the D (5 bases). CDR1 is LNHDA and CDR2 is SQIVND in the germline V gene (reference sequence). This CDR3 comprises 16 residues. V shed 6 bases and J shed 0 bases, with 15 bases lying between them.

The V call is TRBV9, the J call TRBJ2-7; 7 nucleotides line up with TRBD1. Trimming cost V 3 bases and J 0 bases; bases outside gene matches: 3. CDR1 is SGDLS, CDR2 YYNGEE, per germline. This CDR3 contains 14 residues. CDR3 bases: TGTGCCAGCAGCGACCGGGACAGCTCCTACGAGCAGTACTTC. Translation gives CASSDRDSSYEQYF.

The J gene is TRBJ2-1, the V gene TRBV7-2; 10 nucleotides align to TRBD2. V lost 3 bases, J lost 3 bases, and 5 bases stayed unmatched. The CDR3 consists of 16 residues. The germline V gene encodes CDR1 SGHTA and CDR2 FQGNSA. The DNA of the CDR3 is TGTGCCAGCAGCTTCTCCGGGACTAGCGTCTACAATGAGCAGTTCTTC. It specifies CASSFSGTSVYNEQFF.

V usage is TRBV18 and J usage is TRBJ2-5; TRBD1 aligns across 12 bases. In germline, CDR1 is KGHSH, CDR2 LQKENI. The CDR3 has 16 residues. The V segment lost 3 bases and the J segment 4 bases; nucleotides outside the gene matches: 6. CDR3 sequence (DNA): TGTGCCAGCTCACCTCTCCGGGACAGGGGGCGAGAGACCCAGTACTTC. It yields the protein CASSPLRDRGRETQYF.

The chain carries TRBV7-2 and TRBJ2-2, with 8 nucleotides matching TRBD2. V gave up 5 bases and J gave up 6 bases; unmatched junction bases: 2. Germline lookup yields CDR1 SGHTA and CDR2 FQGNSA. The CDR3 sequence is 13 residues long. The CDR3 region has the DNA TGTGCCAGCAGCCCGGGACTAGCCGGGGAGCTGTTTTTT. Protein product: CASSPGLAGELFF.

This chain uses TRBV13 with TRBJ2-4, with 7 bases aligning to TRBD1. CDR1 PRHDT and CDR2 FYEKMQ come from the germline V gene (reference sequence). J was trimmed by 1 base and V by 1 base; bases with no gene match: 4. This CDR3 has 16 amino acids. CDR3 DNA sequence: TGTGCCAGCAGCTTAGAGGGGGCAGGGGCCAAAAACATTCAGTACTTC. Protein: CASSLEGAGAKNIQYF.

V usage is TRBV19 and J usage is TRBJ2-7; D is possibly TRBD2 (5 bases). There are 14 residues in the CDR3. Between the trimmed V and J ends, which lost 2 bases and 2 bases, there was a span of 10 bases. CDR1 LNHDA and CDR2 SQIVND come from the germline V gene (reference sequence). CDR3 nucleotides: TGTGCCAGTAGTATATCGGACTCAGCCTACGAGCAGTACTTC. This sequence encodes CASSISDSAYEQYF.

The CDR3 sequence is CASSLDQGMNTEAFF. CDR3 coding DNA: TGTGCCAGCAGTTTGGACCAGGGGATGAACACTGAAGCTTTCTTT. This sequence joins TRBV27 and TRBJ1-1; TRBD1 is a possible D gene (6 bases). Germline V gene data show CDR1 as MNHEY and CDR2 as SMNVEV (reference sequence). The ends were cut back, 3 bases at V and 0 bases at J, with 11 bases in the middle. The CDR3 is 15 residues long.

The chain recombines TRBV4-3 with TRBJ2-7, with D perhaps TRBD1 or TRBD2 (5 bases each). V lost 1 base and J 6 bases, leaving 16 bases between the germline ends. The V gene's germline CDR1 is LGHNA and CDR2 YSLEER. The CDR3 is 15 residues long. The CDR3 DNA follows: TGCGCCAGCAGCCAAGGGTCAGGTCTTGGGGGCGAGCAGTACTTC. Encoded protein: CASSQGSGLGGEQYF.

The rearrangement joins TRBV27 to TRBJ1-2; 8 nucleotides align to TRBD1. The ends lost 1 base at V and 5 bases at J; junction bases unmatched: 3. Germline-derived CDR1 and CDR2 are MNHEY and SMNVEV (reference sequence). CDR3 length: 14 residues. CDR3 DNA sequence: TGTGCCAGCAGTTTATACAGGGGGGCGTATGGCTACACCTTC. This translates into CASSLYRGAYGYTF.

V gene TRBV19 combines with J gene TRBJ2-2; possible D gene TRBD1, 5 bases. The V and J ends lost 1 base and 4 bases respectively, with 7 bases between them. CDR3 length: 14 amino acids. The germline gives CDR1 LNHDA, CDR2 SQIVND (reference sequence). Here the CDR3 reads CASSIGQGTGELFF. Here the CDR3 DNA reads TGTGCCAGTAGTATAGGTCAGGGCACCGGGGAGCTGTTTTTT.

This clone showed up just once. This sequence joins TRBV5-6 and TRBJ2-1, with 7 bases matching TRBD1. Trimming at V came to 3 bases and at J to 0 bases, leaving 15 bases not matched to a gene. Germline V gene lookup returns CDR1 SGHDT and CDR2 YYEEEE. The CDR3 has 19 residues. CDR3 coding DNA: TGTGCCAGCAGCTCCCGGCTTTTCGGCCAGGGGGACTCCTACAATGAGCAGTTCTTC. This translates into CASSSRLFGQGDSYNEQFF.

This clone was seen just once. The J gene is TRBJ2-5, the V gene TRBV7-9; 8 nucleotides agree with TRBD2. The CDR3 is 15 amino acids. Per germline, CDR1 SEHNR and CDR2 FQNEAQ (reference sequence). V lost 0 bases and J lost 3; bases outside the gene matches: 3. CDR3: CASSLAHGGEETQYF. The CDR3 DNA sequence: TGTGCCAGCAGCTTAGCGCACGGGGGGGAAGAGACCCAGTACTTC. The full variable domain, with the rest looked up from reference TRBV7-9 and TRBJ2-5, is DTGVSQNPRHKITKRGQNVTFRCDPISEHNRLYWYRQTLGQGPEFLTYFQNEAQLEKSRLLSDRFSAERPKGSFSTLEIQRTEQGDSAMYLCASSLAHGGEETQYFGPGTRLLVL.

The chain links TRBV19 to TRBJ1-5, with D possibly being TRBD1 (6 bases). Trimming took 4 bases from V and 4 from J, leaving 14 bases between them. CDR3 size: 15 residues. The germline CDR1 and CDR2 sequences are LNHDA and SQIVND (reference sequence). DNA of the CDR3: TGTGCCAGTAGTAGAGGACAGCCCTTAAATCAGCCCCAGCATTTT. Translating gives CASSRGQPLNQPQHF.

J is TRBJ2-2 and V is TRBV25-1; D remains ambiguous. This CDR3 is 12 amino acids long. Trimming removed 4 bases at V and 4 bases at J, with 4 bases between. Germline lookup yields CDR1 MGHDK and CDR2 SYGVNS. CDR3 region: CASSVGTGELFF. CDR3 DNA: TGTGCCAGCAGTGTCGGCACCGGGGAGCTGTTTTTT.

Concerning this clone itself: The sample carries other DNA sequences with the same CDR3. The V and J genes are TRBV27 and TRBJ2-7, with D maybe TRBD2 (5 bases). V lost 5 bases to trimming and J lost 2 bases, with 10 bases between them. CDR1 and CDR2 (germline): MNHEY, SMNVEV (reference sequence). There are 13 residues in the CDR3. CDR3 region: CASSLGKTYEQYF. CDR3 nucleotide sequence: TGTGCCAGCAGTCTCGGGAAGACCTACGAGCAGTACTTC.

This chain connects TRBV27 to TRBJ2-7; tentatively, D is TRBD1 (5 bases). Per the germline V gene, CDR1 is MNHEY and CDR2 is SMNVEV (reference sequence). This CDR3 spans 12 amino acids. The germline V and J ends were trimmed by 5 bases and 4 bases, with 9 bases remaining between them. Here the CDR3 DNA reads TGTGCCAGCAGTGCAACAGGATACGAGCAGTACTTC. Amino acid sequence: CASSATGYEQYF.